One and the same sample provided the 14 T cell receptor beta chains below, sequenced in a study of shared clonotypes between healthy human individuals. Sequenced by immunoSEQ multiplex PCR; TCRdb stores in-frame clones only, minus some. The sample yields hundreds of thousands of clones, roughly 79% seen once. The sequencing sample was made of PBMCs. Every receptor here comes from a middle-aged woman in good health. Some clones in this sample may be carry-over from other donors' samples.

The chain has TRBV10-2 and TRBJ2-7, with 9 bases identical to TRBD2. CDR1 and CDR2 from the germline V gene are WSHSY and SAAADI. This CDR3 comprises 13 residues. V was pared by 7 bases and J by 4 bases, with 5 bases of the junction left unmatched. The CDR3 spells CASTRAGGYEQYF. CDR3 nucleotides: TGCGCCAGCACCCGAGCGGGAGGATACGAGCAGTACTTC.

A few counts support this clone. The DNA of the CDR3 is TGTGCCAGCGTTAAGGTCCTAGCGGGGGGCTACGAGCAGTACTTC. This translates into CASVKVLAGGYEQYF. The chain is built from TRBV7-2 and TRBJ2-7; 11 nucleotides align to TRBD2. J lost 3 bases, V lost 8 bases, and 9 bases had no gene match. The CDR3 extends over 15 amino acids. The germline gives CDR1 SGHTA, CDR2 FQGNSA.

V gene TRBV5-1 combines with J gene TRBJ2-5; D not certain. CDR1 SGHRS and CDR2 YFSETQ come from the germline V gene. V was shortened by 2 bases and J by 2 bases, with 7 bases between the two germline ends. The CDR3 runs 13 residues. CDR3 bases: TGCGCCAGCAGCTTTCAGCCTCAAGAGACCCAGTACTTC. Translating it yields CASSFQPQETQYF.

J is TRBJ2-7 and V is TRBV18; 7 nucleotides match TRBD1. The germline V gene encodes CDR1 KGHSH and CDR2 LQKENI. The CDR3 spans 15 residues. Trimming took 4 bases from V and 6 from J; bases not matched to a gene: 12. CDR3 loop: CASSRTGTANGEQYF. CDR3 coding DNA: TGTGCCAGCTCACGAACCGGGACAGCTAACGGCGAGCAGTACTTC.

This clone occurred once. The genes are TRBV27 and TRBJ2-7; no clear D gene. V was cut by 5 bases and J by 3 bases, with 14 bases left in between. The CDR3 length is 14 residues. Germline-derived CDR1 and CDR2 are MNHEY and SMNVEV (reference sequence). The CDR3 is CASSPAPLVYEQYF. In DNA form, the CDR3 reads TGTGCCAGCAGTCCCGCCCCCCTCGTCTACGAGCAGTACTTC.

This clone was observed a handful of times. Other DNA variants within this sample encode the same CDR3. This rearrangement joins TRBV28 to TRBJ2-5; 7 bases line up with TRBD1. Per the germline V gene, CDR1 is MDHEN and CDR2 is SYDVKM. V dropped 4 bases and J dropped 2; count of bases not matched to a gene: 1. The CDR3 totals 13 residues. CDR3 in amino acids: CASSSGQQETQYF. The CDR3 bases are TGTGCCAGCAGTTCGGGACAGCAAGAGACCCAGTACTTC.

The chain is built from TRBV6-5 and TRBJ2-4; no firm D call. The CDR3 is 13 residues long. Germline lookup yields CDR1 MNHEY and CDR2 SVGAGI. V was shortened by 10 bases and J by 0 bases, with 10 bases between the two germline ends. CDR3 region: CATRSLAKNIQYF. CDR3 nucleotides: TGTGCCACCAGGAGTTTAGCCAAAAACATTCAGTACTTC.

About this clone itself: Compared with germline, one end of the junction differs, possibly owing to a read error. The gene calls are TRBV19 and TRBJ1-1, with D possibly matching TRBD1 (6 bases). The CDR3 is made up of 13 amino acids. Germline lookup yields CDR1 LNHDA and CDR2 SQIVND (reference sequence). Here the CDR3 DNA reads TGTGCCAGTAGTAGGCTCCAGGGGACTGGAGCTTTCTTT. Protein sequence: CASSRLQGTGAFF.

On this clone: At one boundary the junction diverges from the germline segment, which might be a read error. CDR3 loop: CASRECRINEQFF. As DNA, the CDR3 is TGCGCCAGCAGAGAGTGTCGGATCAATGAGCAGTTCTTC. This chain joins TRBV10-1 and TRBJ2-1, with D unresolved. The CDR3 is made up of 13 amino acids. Germline assignment: CDR1 WNHNN and CDR2 SYGVQD (reference sequence).

The chain is built from TRBV10-3 and TRBJ1-4; unclear D gene. Trimming left V 4 bases short and J 0 bases short, with 6 bases between. This CDR3 is built from 14 residues. Germline V gives CDR1 ENHRY, CDR2 SYGVKD. CDR3 nucleotide sequence: TGTGCCATCAGTGTCGGGGCAACTAATGAAAAACTGTTTTTT. Amino acid sequence: CAISVGATNEKLFF.

This clone was picked up many times. The chain employs TRBV2 and TRBJ2-1; D perhaps matches TRBD1 (5 bases). V lost 6 bases to trimming and J lost 9 bases, with 12 bases between them. There are 12 residues in the CDR3. Germline assignment: CDR1 SNHLY and CDR2 FYNNEI. In DNA, the CDR3 is TGTGCCAGCAGGACAACAGGTGGTGAGCAGTTCTTC. This encodes CASRTTGGEQFF.

A word on this clone: This sample includes further DNA sequences coding for the same CDR3. The chain employs TRBV28 and TRBJ1-1; D might be TRBD1 (5 bases). V was cut by 5 bases and J by 0 bases, with 10 bases left in between. CDR3 size: 14 residues. Germline V gives CDR1 MDHEN, CDR2 SYDVKM. CDR3 nucleotides: TGTGCCAGCAGTCTGGGGGGTCTGAACACTGAAGCTTTCTTT. It yields the protein CASSLGGLNTEAFF.

V is TRBV7-9 and J is TRBJ1-4; 8 positions agree with TRBD1. Germline CDR1 SEHNR, CDR2 FQNEAQ (reference sequence). The CDR3 contains 14 residues. J lost 10 bases, V lost 3 bases, and 7 bases had no gene match. Here the CDR3 reads CASSFRQGIGKLFF. In nucleotides, the CDR3 is TGTGCCAGCAGCTTCCGACAGGGGATCGGAAAACTGTTTTTT.

This clone was detected only once. V usage is TRBV7-2 and J usage is TRBJ2-2; D ambiguous. CDR1 and CDR2 (germline): SGHTA, FQGNSA. The CDR3 is 16 residues long. V was clipped by 5 bases and J by 0 bases, with 13 bases between them. CDR3 bases: TGTGCCAGCAGCCCCCGCAGGCTCGCGAACACCGGGGAGCTGTTTTTT. Translating it yields CASSPRRLANTGELFF.